This record concerns one T cell receptor beta chain sequence. Antigen: not known. This entry is derived from a study of PD-1 blockade in classical Hodgkin lymphoma. Notes on the study in general: Relapsed/refractory patients reportedly had the lowest baseline TCR diversity, below newly diagnosed patients, who were below healthy donors.

Every one of the patients relapsed after autologous stem cell transplantation (brentuximab vedotin exposure was variable). The table came from immunoSEQ multiplex PCR; TCRdb's copy has only in-frame clones and leaves some out. The repertoire holds about 93,000 clones, with nearly 95% as singletons. Germline CDR1 reads LGHNA; CDR2 reads YNFKEQ. Trimming took 4 bases from V and 1 from J; bases not matched to a gene: 11. The CDR3 is made up of 18 amino acids. The source material was peripheral blood mononuclear cells (PBMCs), sampled before the second cycle of nivolumab. The sequence was obtained from a human donor with classical Hodgkin lymphoma. The chain carries TRBV4-2 and TRBJ2-7; 12 bases are a match to TRBD2. The CDR3: CASSPLARTSGKSYEQYF. The CDR3, as DNA: TGTGCCAGCAGCCCACTAGCCAGGACTAGCGGGAAGTCCTACGAGCAGTACTTC.